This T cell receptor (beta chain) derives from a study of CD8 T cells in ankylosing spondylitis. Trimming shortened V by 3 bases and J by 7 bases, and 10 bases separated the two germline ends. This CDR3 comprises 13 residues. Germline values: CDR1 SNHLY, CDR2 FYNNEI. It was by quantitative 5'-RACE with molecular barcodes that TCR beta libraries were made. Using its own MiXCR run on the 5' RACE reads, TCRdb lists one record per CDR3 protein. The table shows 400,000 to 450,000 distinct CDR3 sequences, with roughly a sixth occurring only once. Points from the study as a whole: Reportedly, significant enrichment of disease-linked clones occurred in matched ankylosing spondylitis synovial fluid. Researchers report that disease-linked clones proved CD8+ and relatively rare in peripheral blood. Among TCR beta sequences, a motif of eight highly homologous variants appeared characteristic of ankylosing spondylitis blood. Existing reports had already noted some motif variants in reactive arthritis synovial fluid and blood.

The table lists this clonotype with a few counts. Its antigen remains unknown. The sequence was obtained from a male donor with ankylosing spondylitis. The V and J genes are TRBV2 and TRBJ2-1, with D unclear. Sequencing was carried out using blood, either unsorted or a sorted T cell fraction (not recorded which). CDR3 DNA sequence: TGTGCCAGCAGTGAGTGGGGTAAAAATGAGCAGTTCTTC. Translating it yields CASSEWGKNEQFF.